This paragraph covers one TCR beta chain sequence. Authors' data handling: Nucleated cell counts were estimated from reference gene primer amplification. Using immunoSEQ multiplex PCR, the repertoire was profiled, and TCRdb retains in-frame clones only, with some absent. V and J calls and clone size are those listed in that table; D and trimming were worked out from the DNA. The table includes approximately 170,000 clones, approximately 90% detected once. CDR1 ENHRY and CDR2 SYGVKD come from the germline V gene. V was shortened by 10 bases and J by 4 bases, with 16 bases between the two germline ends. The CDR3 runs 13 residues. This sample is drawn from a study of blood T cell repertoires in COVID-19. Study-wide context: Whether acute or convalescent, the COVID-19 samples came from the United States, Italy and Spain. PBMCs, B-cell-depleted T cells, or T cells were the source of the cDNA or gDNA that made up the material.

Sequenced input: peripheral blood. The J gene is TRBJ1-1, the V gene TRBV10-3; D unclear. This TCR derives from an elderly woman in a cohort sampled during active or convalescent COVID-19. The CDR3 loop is CATRIRGGTEAFF. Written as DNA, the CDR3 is TGTGCCACGCGGATCCGGGGAGGCACTGAAGCTTTCTTT.